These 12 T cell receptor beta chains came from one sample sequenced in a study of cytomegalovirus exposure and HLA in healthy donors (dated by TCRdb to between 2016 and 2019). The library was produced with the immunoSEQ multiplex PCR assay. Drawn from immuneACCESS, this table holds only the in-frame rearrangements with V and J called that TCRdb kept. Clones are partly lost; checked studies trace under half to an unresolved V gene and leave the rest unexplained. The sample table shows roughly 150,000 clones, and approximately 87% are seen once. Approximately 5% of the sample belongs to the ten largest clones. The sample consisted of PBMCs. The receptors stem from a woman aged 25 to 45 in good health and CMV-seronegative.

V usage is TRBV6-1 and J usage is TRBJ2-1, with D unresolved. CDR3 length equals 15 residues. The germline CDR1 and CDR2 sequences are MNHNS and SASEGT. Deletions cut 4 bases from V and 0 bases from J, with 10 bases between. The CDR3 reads CASSVDGSSYNEQFF. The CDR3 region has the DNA TGTGCCAGCAGTGTGGACGGAAGCTCCTACAATGAGCAGTTCTTC.

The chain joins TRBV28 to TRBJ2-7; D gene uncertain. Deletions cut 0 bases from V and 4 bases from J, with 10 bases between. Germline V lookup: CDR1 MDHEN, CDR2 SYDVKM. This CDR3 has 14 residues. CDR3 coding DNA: TGTGCCAGCAGTTTATGGGTCTGGCCATACGAGCAGTACTTC. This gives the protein CASSLWVWPYEQYF. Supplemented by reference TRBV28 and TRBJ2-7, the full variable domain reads DVKVTQSSRYLVKRTGEKVFLECVQDMDHENMFWYRQDPGLGLRLIYFSYDVKMKEKGDIPEGYSVSREKKERFSLILESASTNQTSMYLCASSLWVWPYEQYFGPGTRLTVT.

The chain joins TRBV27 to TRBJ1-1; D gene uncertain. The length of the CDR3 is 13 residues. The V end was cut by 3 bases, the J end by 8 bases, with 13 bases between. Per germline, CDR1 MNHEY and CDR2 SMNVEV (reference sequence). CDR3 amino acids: CASSFNGPKEAFF. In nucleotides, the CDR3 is TGTGCCAGCAGTTTCAACGGACCCAAAGAAGCTTTCTTT.

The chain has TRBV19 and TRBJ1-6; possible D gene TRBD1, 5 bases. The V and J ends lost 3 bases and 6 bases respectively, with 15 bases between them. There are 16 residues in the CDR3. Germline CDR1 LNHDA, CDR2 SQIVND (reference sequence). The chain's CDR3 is CASSILGDGINSPLHF. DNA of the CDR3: TGTGCCAGTAGTATCCTAGGGGACGGAATTAATTCACCCCTCCACTTT. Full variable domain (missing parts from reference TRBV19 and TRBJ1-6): DGGITQSPKYLFRKEGQNVTLSCEQNLNHDAMYWYRQDPGQGLRLIYYSQIVNDFQKGDIAEGYSVSREKKESFPLTVTSAQKNPTAFYLCASSILGDGINSPLHFGNGTRLTVT.

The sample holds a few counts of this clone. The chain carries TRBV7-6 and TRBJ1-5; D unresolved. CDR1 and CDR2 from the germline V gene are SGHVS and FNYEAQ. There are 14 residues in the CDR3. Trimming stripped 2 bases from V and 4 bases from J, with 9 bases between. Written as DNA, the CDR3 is TGTGCCAGCAGCTTACTCGGGCCGAATCAGCCCCAGCATTTT. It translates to CASSLLGPNQPQHF.

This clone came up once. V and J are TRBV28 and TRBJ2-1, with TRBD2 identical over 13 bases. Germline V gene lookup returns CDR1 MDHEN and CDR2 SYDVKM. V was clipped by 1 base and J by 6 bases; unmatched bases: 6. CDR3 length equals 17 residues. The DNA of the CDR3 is TGTGCCAGCAGTTTATCTCCGGGGACTAGCGGGACCAATGAGCAGTTCTTC. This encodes CASSLSPGTSGTNEQFF. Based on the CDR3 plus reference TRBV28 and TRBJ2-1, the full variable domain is DVKVTQSSRYLVKRTGEKVFLECVQDMDHENMFWYRQDPGLGLRLIYFSYDVKMKEKGDIPEGYSVSREKKERFSLILESASTNQTSMYLCASSLSPGTSGTNEQFFGPGTRLTVL.

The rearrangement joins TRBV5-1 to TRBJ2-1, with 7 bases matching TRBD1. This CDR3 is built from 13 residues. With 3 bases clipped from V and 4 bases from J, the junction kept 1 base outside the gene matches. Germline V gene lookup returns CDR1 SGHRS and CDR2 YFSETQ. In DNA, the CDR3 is TGCGCCAGCAGCTCAGGGGGTTACAATGAGCAGTTCTTC. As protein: CASSSGGYNEQFF.

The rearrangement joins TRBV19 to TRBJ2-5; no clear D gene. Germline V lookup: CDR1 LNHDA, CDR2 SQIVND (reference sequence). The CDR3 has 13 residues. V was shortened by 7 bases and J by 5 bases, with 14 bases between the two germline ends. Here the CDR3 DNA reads TGTGCCAGTAATTCCGGGCTCGGGGAGACCCAGTACTTC. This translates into CASNSGLGETQYF.

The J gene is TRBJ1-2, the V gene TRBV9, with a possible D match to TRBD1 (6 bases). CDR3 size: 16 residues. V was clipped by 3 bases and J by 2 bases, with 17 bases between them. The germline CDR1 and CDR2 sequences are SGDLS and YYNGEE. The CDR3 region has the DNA TGTGCCAGCAGCGCCGGGGGCGAGCAGTTCAACTATGGCTACACCTTC. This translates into CASSAGGEQFNYGYTF.

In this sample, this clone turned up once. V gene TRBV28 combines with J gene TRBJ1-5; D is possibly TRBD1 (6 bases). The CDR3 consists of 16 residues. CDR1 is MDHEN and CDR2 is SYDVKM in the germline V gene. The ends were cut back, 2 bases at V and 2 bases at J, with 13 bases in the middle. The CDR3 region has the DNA TGTGCCAGCAGTTTAGGTGGCAGGGGCCGCAATCAGCCCCAGCATTTT. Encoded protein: CASSLGGRGRNQPQHF.

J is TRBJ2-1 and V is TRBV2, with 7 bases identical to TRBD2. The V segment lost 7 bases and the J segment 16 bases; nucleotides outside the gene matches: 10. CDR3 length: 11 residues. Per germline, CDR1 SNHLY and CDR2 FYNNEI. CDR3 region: CASILLGLNFF. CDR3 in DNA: TGTGCCAGCATCTTATTGGGACTAAATTTCTTC.

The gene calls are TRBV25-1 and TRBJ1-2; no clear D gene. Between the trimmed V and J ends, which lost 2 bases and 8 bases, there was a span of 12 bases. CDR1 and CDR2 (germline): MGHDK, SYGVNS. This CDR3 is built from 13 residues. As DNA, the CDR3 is TGTGCCAGCAGTGAAATCGGGCAGGCAGGCTACACCTTC. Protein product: CASSEIGQAGYTF.